The subject of this entry is one T cell receptor (beta chain). Genomic DNA constituted the template upon which TCR beta VDJ and CDR3 profiling was performed. One entry per CDR3 protein, called by TCRdb with MiXCR from the reads. The repertoire has 100,000 to 150,000 distinct CDR3 sequences, 48% of them found once; the top ten carry around 2.3%. This entry belongs to a study of CD8+CD57+ T cells in acquired aplastic anemia. Study at large: Sorted cells (CD4+ and CD8+) yielded DNA amounts that averaged roughly 3.5 ug.

This CDR3 spans 13 amino acids. The ends were cut back, 7 bases at V and 6 bases at J, with 12 bases in the middle. The germline CDR1 and CDR2 sequences are KGHDR and SFDVKD. This sequence was found in a human donor in good health, serving as a control. The chain employs TRBV24-1 and TRBJ1-5; possibly TRBD1 for D (5 bases). Sequenced material: sorted CD4+, CD8+, or CD8+CD57+ T cells (not recorded which) from PBMCs. CDR3 DNA sequence: TGTGCCACCAGCGCAGGGTCTCTTCAGCCCCAGCATTTT. Translating it yields CATSAGSLQPQHF.